Listed below are T cell receptor beta chains from one sample, sequenced in a study of identical twins. TCRdb reprocessed the 5' RACE reads via MiXCR and lists one record per CDR3 protein. Of about 260,000 distinct CDR3 sequences in the sample, approximately 7% are singletons; the top ten hold about 3.6%. The sample also formed part of further work on yellow fever vaccine responses in identical twins.

Sequencing input: memory (CD45RO+) T cells sorted from blood. The receptor set was obtained from a woman younger than 30 in good health. The CDR3 runs from the conserved cysteine through the conserved F or W. The order of the fields is V gene, J gene, CDR3 protein.

v_call: TRBV7-2; j_call: TRBJ2-2; cdr3_aa: CASSGRRVTNTGELFF
v_call: TRBV29-1; j_call: TRBJ2-7; cdr3_aa: CSAKSGVAEQYF
v_call: TRBV2; j_call: TRBJ2-7; cdr3_aa: CASSELAVAYEQYF
v_call: TRBV7-9; j_call: TRBJ1-1; cdr3_aa: CASSLGLGARDTEAFF
v_call: TRBV7-3; j_call: TRBJ2-5; cdr3_aa: CASSSGRSRETQYF
v_call: TRBV18; j_call: TRBJ2-3; cdr3_aa: CASSPWARGGSDTQYF
v_call: TRBV29-1; j_call: TRBJ1-1; cdr3_aa: CSVARQNTEAFF
v_call: TRBV21-1; j_call: TRBJ2-7; cdr3_aa: CASSCDYEQYF
v_call: TRBV21-1; j_call: TRBJ1-2; cdr3_aa: CASSKDQRDREGYGYTF
v_call: TRBV20-1; j_call: TRBJ1-3; cdr3_aa: CSARPGTSGGNTIYF
v_call: TRBV12-3/TRBV12-4; j_call: TRBJ1-1; cdr3_aa: CASFPVFGQGDTEAFF
v_call: TRBV9; j_call: TRBJ2-5; cdr3_aa: CASRKGQGETQYF
v_call: TRBV25-1; j_call: TRBJ2-3; cdr3_aa: CASSEFGGQGRADTQYF
v_call: TRBV12-3/TRBV12-4; j_call: TRBJ2-1; cdr3_aa: CASSLLDYNEQFF
v_call: TRBV5-2; j_call: TRBJ1-2; cdr3_aa: CAMGPGPLFFYTF
v_call: TRBV6-1; j_call: TRBJ1-2; cdr3_aa: CASSEKAGPNYGYTF
v_call: TRBV11-2; j_call: TRBJ2-2; cdr3_aa: CASSKLGLAGTGELFF
v_call: TRBV18; j_call: TRBJ2-3; cdr3_aa: CASSPLGGYTDTQYF
v_call: TRBV2; j_call: TRBJ2-1; cdr3_aa: CASRGADRVKNNEQFF
v_call: TRBV6-1; j_call: TRBJ2-5; cdr3_aa: CASSGTALIETQYF
v_call: TRBV19; j_call: TRBJ2-7; cdr3_aa: CASSQVAGGEQYF
v_call: TRBV6-2/TRBV6-3; j_call: TRBJ2-7; cdr3_aa: CASRHTGADSYEQYF
v_call: TRBV11-2; j_call: TRBJ2-2; cdr3_aa: CASSSLTSGNTGELFF
v_call: TRBV29-1; j_call: TRBJ2-7; cdr3_aa: CSVAFASSGSYEQYF
v_call: TRBV9; j_call: TRBJ2-5; cdr3_aa: CASSSGTSLATQYF
v_call: TRBV4-1; j_call: TRBJ2-1; cdr3_aa: CASSRGLAGVSSYNEQFF
v_call: TRBV24-1; j_call: TRBJ2-1; cdr3_aa: CATSDTIAGANYNEQFF
v_call: TRBV20-1; j_call: TRBJ2-6; cdr3_aa: CSAREVGIGRVSGANVLTF
v_call: TRBV5-5; j_call: TRBJ2-5; cdr3_aa: CASSPLGVRETQYF
v_call: TRBV20-1; j_call: TRBJ2-1; cdr3_aa: CSARVNSDEQFF
v_call: TRBV18; j_call: TRBJ2-1; cdr3_aa: CASSPGTSGLNEQFF
v_call: TRBV15; j_call: TRBJ2-4; cdr3_aa: CATSTASGLAKNIQYF
v_call: TRBV5-8; j_call: TRBJ2-3; cdr3_aa: CASSPGLARYTDTQYF
v_call: TRBV10-3; j_call: TRBJ2-3; cdr3_aa: CAISDRQGRTDTQYF
v_call: TRBV5-1; j_call: TRBJ2-7; cdr3_aa: CASSLGYEQYF
v_call: TRBV27; j_call: TRBJ2-1; cdr3_aa: CASMKRALYNEQFF
v_call: TRBV6-2/TRBV6-3; j_call: TRBJ2-7; cdr3_aa: CASTQGQGVIYEQYF
v_call: TRBV20-1; j_call: TRBJ1-1; cdr3_aa: CSARFSGILTEAFF
v_call: TRBV11-2; j_call: TRBJ2-5; cdr3_aa: CASSLDNLGLGKTQYF
v_call: TRBV4-2; j_call: TRBJ2-2; cdr3_aa: CASSRGTGGVTGELFF
v_call: TRBV3-1; j_call: TRBJ1-5; cdr3_aa: CASSQGGGSNQPQHF
v_call: TRBV29-1; j_call: TRBJ2-1; cdr3_aa: CSVSPGQRLYNEQFF
v_call: TRBV29-1; j_call: TRBJ2-1; cdr3_aa: CSVTGLNEQFF
v_call: TRBV20-1; j_call: TRBJ2-3; cdr3_aa: CSAREWRDYTQYF
v_call: TRBV20-1; j_call: TRBJ2-1; cdr3_aa: CSARDPLRGNYLEQFF
v_call: TRBV12-3/TRBV12-4; j_call: TRBJ1-1; cdr3_aa: CASSSVAWFMNTEAFF
v_call: TRBV5-6; j_call: TRBJ1-1; cdr3_aa: CASSFLDRAGEAFF
v_call: TRBV5-1; j_call: TRBJ2-3; cdr3_aa: CASSGSGGRTDTQYF